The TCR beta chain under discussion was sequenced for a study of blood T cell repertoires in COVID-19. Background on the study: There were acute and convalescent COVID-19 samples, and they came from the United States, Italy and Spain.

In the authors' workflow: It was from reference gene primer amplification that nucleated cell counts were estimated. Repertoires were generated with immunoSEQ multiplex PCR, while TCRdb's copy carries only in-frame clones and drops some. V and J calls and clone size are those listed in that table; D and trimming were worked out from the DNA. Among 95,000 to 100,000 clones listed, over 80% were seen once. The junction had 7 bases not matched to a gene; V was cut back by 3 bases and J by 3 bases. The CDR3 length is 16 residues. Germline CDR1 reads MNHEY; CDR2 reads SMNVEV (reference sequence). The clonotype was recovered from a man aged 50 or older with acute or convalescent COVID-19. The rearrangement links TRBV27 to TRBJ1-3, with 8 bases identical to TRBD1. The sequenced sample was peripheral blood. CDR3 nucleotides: TGTGCCAGCAGTTTTAGTGCGACAGGGGTTGGAAACACCATATATTTT. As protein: CASSFSATGVGNTIYF.